This TCR beta chain was sequenced in a study of T cell repertoires in cytomegalovirus infection. This CDR3 region has 10 residues. V was trimmed by 6 bases and J by 8 bases, leaving 7 bases between them. Germline V gene lookup returns CDR1 MNHNS and CDR2 SASEGT. This clonotype was observed at least ten times. Its target is not known. Study observations and caveats: CMV-specific TCR beta clonotypes restricted by HLA-C were the ones dominating the ex vivo response.

TCRdb independently ran MiXCR on the reads; one entry per CDR3 protein. The table includes approximately 140,000 distinct CDR3 sequences, about 6% detected once. The sequence came from a human donor in good health (CMV status not recorded). Some clones in this sample may be carry-over from other donors' samples. The V call is TRBV6-1, the J call TRBJ1-1; D is unclear. Sequencing was carried out using PBMCs. The CDR3 sequence is CASRMGEAFF. DNA for the CDR3: TGTGCCAGCAGGATGGGCGAAGCTTTCTTT.